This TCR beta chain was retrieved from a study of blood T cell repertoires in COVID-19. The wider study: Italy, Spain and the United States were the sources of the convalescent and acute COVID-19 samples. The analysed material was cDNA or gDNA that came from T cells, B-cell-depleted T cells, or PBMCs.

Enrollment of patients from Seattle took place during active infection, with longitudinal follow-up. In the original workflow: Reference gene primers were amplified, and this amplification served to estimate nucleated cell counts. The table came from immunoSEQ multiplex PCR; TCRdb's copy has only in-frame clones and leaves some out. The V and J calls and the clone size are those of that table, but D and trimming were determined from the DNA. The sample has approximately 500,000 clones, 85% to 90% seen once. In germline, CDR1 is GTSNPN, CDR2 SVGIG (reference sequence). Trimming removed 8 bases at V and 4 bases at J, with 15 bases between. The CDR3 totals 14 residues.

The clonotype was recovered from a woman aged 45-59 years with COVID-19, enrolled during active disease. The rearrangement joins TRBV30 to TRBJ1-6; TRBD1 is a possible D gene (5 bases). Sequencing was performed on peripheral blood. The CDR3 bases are TGTGCCCAAAAGGGGCCGGAGTATAATTCACCCCTCCACTTT. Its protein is CAQKGPEYNSPLHF. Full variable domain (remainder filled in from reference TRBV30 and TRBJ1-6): SQTIHQWPATLVQPVGSPLSLECTVEGTSNPNLYWYRQAAGRGLQLLFYSVGIGQISSEVPQNLSASRPQDRQFILSSKKLLLSDSGFYLCAQKGPEYNSPLHFGNGTRLTVT.